This TCR beta chain was captured by sequencing in a study of blood T cell repertoires in COVID-19. Study-wide context: Acute-phase and convalescent COVID-19 samples originated in the United States, Italy and Spain. From T cells, B-cell-depleted T cells, or PBMCs came the material, which was cDNA or gDNA.

Methods used by the authors: Nucleated cell number was recorded as an estimate derived from reference gene primer amplification. The protocol was immunoSEQ multiplex PCR, while the TCRdb copy is restricted to in-frame clones and leaves out a portion. From that table come the V and J calls and clone size; the DNA was used to work out D and trimming. The sample consists of tens of thousands of clones, around nine tenths of them appearing once. The CDR3 consists of 13 residues. Trimming took off 3 bases at V and 6 bases at J, with 10 bases between the two ends. Germline lookup yields CDR1 KGHDR and CDR2 SFDVKD.

The sequenced material came from peripheral blood. The sequence was collected from a man aged 60 to 75 with active COVID-19. V usage is TRBV24-1 and J usage is TRBJ1-2; a possible D gene is TRBD1 (5 bases). The CDR3 reads CATSDPGGDGYTF. CDR3 coding DNA: TGTGCCACCAGTGATCCAGGAGGGGATGGCTACACCTTC.